This is a list of T cell receptor beta chains from one sample in a study of molecular identifiers for immune sequencing clone quantification. TCRdb analysed the PCR reads with MiXCR anew, one entry per CDR3 protein. The sample includes some 320,000 distinct CDR3 sequences, roughly a quarter of them seen just once. The sample was naive CD8+ T cells from blood, with Jurkat cell RNA spiked in. Receptors originate from a human donor in good health. Some libraries in this study had Jurkat cell RNA spiked in. Both conserved end residues are part of each CDR3. D genes are given only for firm matches. Rows may omit the clone size; those that give it use once, few, many or a size class.

many | TRBD2 | TRBJ2-1 | TRBV7-9 | TGTGCCAGCAAAACTAGCGGGATCTACAATGAGCAGTTCTTC | CASKTSGIYNEQFF
few | - | TRBJ2-7 | TRBV3-1 | TGTGCCAGCAGCCAAGGGGGGGGCCAGGACGAGCAGTACTTC | CASSQGGGQDEQYF
- | - | TRBJ2-7 | TRBV6-5 | TGTGCCAGCAGTTACTCTGGAGGGGCGTACGACGGGCAGTACTTC | CASSYSGGAYDGQYF
many | - | TRBJ1-2 | TRBV3-1 | TGTGCCAGCAGAGCAACAGGACCTCCTAACTATGGCTACACCTTC | CASRATGPPNYGYTF
- | TRBD2 | TRBJ2-7 | TRBV7-9 | TGTGCCAGCAGCGCGAGCGGGACCCACGAGCAGTACTTC | CASSASGTHEQYF
few | TRBD1 | TRBJ1-5 | TRBV27 | TGTGCCAGCAGTCCAGGACAGGGTGAGAATCAGCCCCAGCATTTT | CASSPGQGENQPQHF
- | - | TRBJ1-4 | TRBV27 | TGTGCCAGCAGGGGTGTGGGAGGGGAAAAACTGTTTTTT | CASRGVGGEKLFF
many | TRBD2 | TRBJ2-7 | TRBV29-1 | TGCAGCGTTTCTAGCGGCACCTACGAGCAGTACTTC | CSVSSGTYEQYF
many | - | TRBJ1-1 | TRBV7-9 | TGCGCCAGCAGCTTGGCGGGCACTGAAGCTTTCTTT | CASSLAGTEAFF
- | - | TRBJ2-1 | TRBV27 | TGTGCCAGCAGTTCCCGGACAGCTAGCTCCTACAATGAGCAGTTCTTC | CASSSRTASSYNEQFF
- | TRBD2 | TRBJ2-3 | TRBV15 | TGTGCCACCAGCAGGGATTACGGGACTAGCGGGATACTTCGGGCAGGAGATACGCAGTATTTT | CATSRDYGTSGILRAGDTQYF
many | - | TRBJ2-5 | TRBV11-2 | TGTGCCAGCAGCCCCACCCTGGGTTTGGAGACCCAGTACTTC | CASSPTLGLETQYF
few | TRBD1 | TRBJ2-1 | TRBV19 | TGTGCCAGTAGTATAGGATTGGGACAGAACAATGAGCAGTTCTTC | CASSIGLGQNNEQFF
- | - | TRBJ2-5 | TRBV12-3/TRBV12-4 | TGTGCCAGCAGTTTTGACAGCCAAGAGACCCAGTACTTC | CASSFDSQETQYF
once | - | TRBJ2-2 | TRBV15 | TGTGCCACCAGCAGAGATCTAAGGGTACCAATCACCGGGGAGCTGTTTTTT | CATSRDLRVPITGELFF
- | TRBD1 | TRBJ2-7 | TRBV4-1 | TGCGCCAGCAGCCAGGCACAGGGGGCTGGGTACGAGCTGTACTTC | CASSQAQGAGYELYF
- | - | TRBJ1-5 | TRBV7-8 | TGTGCCAGCAGCCCCCGGGTTCCAGGGTGTGGAAATCAGCCCCAGCATTTT | CASSPRVPGCGNQPQHF
few | - | TRBJ1-1 | TRBV27 | TGTGCCAGCAGTTTACGGCGGGACATGAACACTGAAGCTTTCTTT | CASSLRRDMNTEAFF
once | TRBD1 | TRBJ2-5 | TRBV12-3/TRBV12-4 | TGTGCCAGCAGTCCGGACAGGGGGCCTCAAGAGCCCCAGTACTTC | CASSPDRGPQEPQYF
- | - | TRBJ2-2 | TRBV7-6 | TGTGCCAGCAGCCCTCGCCCGGGACCAGCTCTTCTCAGCGGGGAGCTGTTTTTT | CASSPRPGPALLSGELFF
- | - | TRBJ2-1 | TRBV6-5 | TGTGCCAGCAGTTGGGGCCCTGAACAGTTCTTC | CASSWGPEQFF
few | - | TRBJ2-7 | TRBV12-3/TRBV12-4 | TGTGCCAGCAGTTTGAGGGGGGCTATCCACGAGCAGTACTTC | CASSLRGAIHEQYF
- | TRBD1 | TRBJ2-7 | TRBV13 | TGTGCCAGCAGCATAGGCAGGGGGCACTACGAGCAGTACTTC | CASSIGRGHYEQYF